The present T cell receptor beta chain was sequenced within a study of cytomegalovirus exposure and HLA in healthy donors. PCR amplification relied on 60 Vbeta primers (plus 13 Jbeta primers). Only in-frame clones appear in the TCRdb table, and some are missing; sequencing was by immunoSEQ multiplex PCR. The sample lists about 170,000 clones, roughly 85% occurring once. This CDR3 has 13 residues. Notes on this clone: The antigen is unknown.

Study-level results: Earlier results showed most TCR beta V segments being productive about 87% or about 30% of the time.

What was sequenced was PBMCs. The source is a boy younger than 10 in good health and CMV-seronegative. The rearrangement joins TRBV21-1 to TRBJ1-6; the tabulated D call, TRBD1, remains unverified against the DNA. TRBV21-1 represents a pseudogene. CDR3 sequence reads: CASSKEGNSPLHF. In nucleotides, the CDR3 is TGTGCCAGCAGCAAAGAGGGGAATTCACCCCTCCACTTT.